This TCR beta chain appears in the sequencing data of a study of T cells in tuberculosis. Overall study: IGRA-negative adolescents, IGRA-positive adolescents with latent tuberculosis and adults with active tuberculosis formed this South African cohort. Samples predate treatment or fall within its first 7 days. Study-wide results and limits: Shorter CDR3-alpha in active tuberculosis partly drove smaller distances.

Sequencing was performed with immunoSEQ multiplex PCR; in TCRdb, only in-frame clones are kept and a portion is missing. Among roughly 34,000 clones listed, roughly 93% were seen once. Time point indicated: new active TB diagnosis, blood taken before or within 7 days of starting treatment. Tuberculosis was confirmed by positive sputum smear and/or M. tuberculosis culture. As to this clone: Its antigen is undetermined.

Looked up from germline, CDR1 is SQVTM and CDR2 is ANQGSEA. The CDR3 is 15 amino acids. Trimming shortened V by 6 bases and J by 4 bases, and 22 bases separated the two germline ends. This chain connects TRBV29-1 to TRBJ2-7, with a possible D match to TRBD2 (6 bases). Sequencing was performed on PBMCs, taken at tuberculosis diagnosis. The receptor was derived from an adult with tuberculosis. The CDR3 sequence is CSVRRRDSSDYEQYF. The DNA of the CDR3 is TGCAGCGTCCGGCGGAGGGACTCAAGTGATTACGAGCAGTACTTC.